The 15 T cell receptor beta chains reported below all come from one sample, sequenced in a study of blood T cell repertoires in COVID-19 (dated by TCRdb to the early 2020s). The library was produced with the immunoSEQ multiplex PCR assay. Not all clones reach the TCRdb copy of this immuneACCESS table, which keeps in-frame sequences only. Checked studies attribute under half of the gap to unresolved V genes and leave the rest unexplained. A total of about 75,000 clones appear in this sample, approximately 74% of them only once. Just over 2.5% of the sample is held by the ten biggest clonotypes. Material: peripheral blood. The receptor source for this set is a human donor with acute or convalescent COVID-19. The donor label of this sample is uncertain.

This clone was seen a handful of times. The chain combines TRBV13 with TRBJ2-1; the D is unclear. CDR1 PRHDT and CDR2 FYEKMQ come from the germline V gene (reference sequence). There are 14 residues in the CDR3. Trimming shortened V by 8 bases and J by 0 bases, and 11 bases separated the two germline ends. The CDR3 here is CASGALSSYNEQFF. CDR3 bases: TGTGCCAGCGGAGCGCTTAGCTCCTACAATGAGCAGTTCTTC.

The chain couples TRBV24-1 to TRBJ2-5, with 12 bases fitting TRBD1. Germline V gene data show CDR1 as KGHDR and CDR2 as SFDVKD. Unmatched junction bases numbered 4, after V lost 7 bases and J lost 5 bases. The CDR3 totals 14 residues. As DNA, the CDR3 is TGTGCCACCAGGGGGACAGGGGGCCACGAGACCCAGTACTTC. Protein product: CATRGTGGHETQYF.

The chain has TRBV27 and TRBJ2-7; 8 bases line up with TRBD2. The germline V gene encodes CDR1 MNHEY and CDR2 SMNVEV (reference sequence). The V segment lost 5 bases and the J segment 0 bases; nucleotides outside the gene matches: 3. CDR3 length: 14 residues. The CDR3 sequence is CASSRGRSSYEQYF. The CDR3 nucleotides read TGTGCCAGCAGTCGCGGGAGGTCCTCCTACGAGCAGTACTTC.

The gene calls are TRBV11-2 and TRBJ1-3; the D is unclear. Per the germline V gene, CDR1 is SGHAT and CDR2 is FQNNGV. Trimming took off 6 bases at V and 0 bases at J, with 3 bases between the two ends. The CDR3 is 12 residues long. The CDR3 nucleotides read TGTGCCAGCAGTAACTCTGGAAACACCATATATTTT. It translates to CASSNSGNTIYF.

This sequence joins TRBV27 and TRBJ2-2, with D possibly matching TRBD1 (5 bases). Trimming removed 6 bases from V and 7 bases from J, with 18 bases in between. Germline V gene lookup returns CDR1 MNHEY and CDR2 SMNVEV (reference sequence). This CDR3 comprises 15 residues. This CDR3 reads CASSRLMTDGGELFF. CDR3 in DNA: TGTGCCAGCAGCCGACTGATGACAGATGGCGGGGAGCTGTTTTTT.

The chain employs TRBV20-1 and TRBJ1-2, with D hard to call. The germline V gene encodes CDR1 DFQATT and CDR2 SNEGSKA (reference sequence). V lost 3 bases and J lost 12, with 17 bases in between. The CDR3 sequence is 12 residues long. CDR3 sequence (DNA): TGCAGTGCTAGTATCCCGGGGAAGGAGAACACCTTC. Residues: CSASIPGKENTF.

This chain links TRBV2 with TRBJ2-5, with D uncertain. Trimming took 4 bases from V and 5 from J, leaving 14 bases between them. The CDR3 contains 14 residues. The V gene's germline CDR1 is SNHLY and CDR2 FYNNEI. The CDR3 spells CASSATLTLETQYF. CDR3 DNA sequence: TGTGCCAGCAGTGCGACTCTTACCCTGGAGACCCAGTACTTC.

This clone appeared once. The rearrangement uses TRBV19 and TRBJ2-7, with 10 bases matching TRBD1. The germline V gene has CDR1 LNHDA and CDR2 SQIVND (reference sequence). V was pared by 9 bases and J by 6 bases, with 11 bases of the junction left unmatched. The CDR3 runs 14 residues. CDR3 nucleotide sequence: TGTGCCAGCTCTGGGGTGGGACAGGGGATCGAGCAGTACTTC. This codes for CASSGVGQGIEQYF. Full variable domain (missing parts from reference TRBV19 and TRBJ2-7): DGGITQSPKYLFRKEGQNVTLSCEQNLNHDAMYWYRQDPGQGLRLIYYSQIVNDFQKGDIAEGYSVSREKKESFPLTVTSAQKNPTAFYLCASSGVGQGIEQYFGPGTRLTVT.

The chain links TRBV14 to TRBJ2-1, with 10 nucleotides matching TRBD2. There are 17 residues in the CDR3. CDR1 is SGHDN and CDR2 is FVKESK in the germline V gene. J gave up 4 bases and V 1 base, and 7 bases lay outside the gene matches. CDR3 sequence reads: CASSQASGGLEYNEQFF. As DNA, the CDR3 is TGTGCCAGCAGCCAAGCTAGCGGGGGCCTCGAGTACAATGAGCAGTTCTTC.

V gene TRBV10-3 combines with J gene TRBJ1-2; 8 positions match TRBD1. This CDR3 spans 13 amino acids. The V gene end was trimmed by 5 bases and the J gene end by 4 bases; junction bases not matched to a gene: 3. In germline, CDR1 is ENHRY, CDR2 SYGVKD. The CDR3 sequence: CAISRGQGYGYTF. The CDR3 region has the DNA TGTGCCATCAGTCGAGGACAGGGCTATGGCTACACCTTC.

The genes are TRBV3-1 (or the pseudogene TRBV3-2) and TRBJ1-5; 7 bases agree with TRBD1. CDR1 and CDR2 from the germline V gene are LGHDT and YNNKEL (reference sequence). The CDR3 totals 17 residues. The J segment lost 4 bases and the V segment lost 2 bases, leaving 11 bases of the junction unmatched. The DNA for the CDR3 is TGTGCCAGCAGCCAAAACAGGGGCCCGGGGAATAATCAGCCCCAGCATTTT. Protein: CASSQNRGPGNNQPQHF.

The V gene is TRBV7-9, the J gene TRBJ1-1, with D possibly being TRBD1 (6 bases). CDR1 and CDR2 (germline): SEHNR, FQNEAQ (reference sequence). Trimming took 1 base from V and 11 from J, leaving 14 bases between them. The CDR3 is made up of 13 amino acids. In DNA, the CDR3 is TGTGCCAGCAGCTTAGACGTTCGGACAGCTGCTTTCTTT. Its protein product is CASSLDVRTAAFF.

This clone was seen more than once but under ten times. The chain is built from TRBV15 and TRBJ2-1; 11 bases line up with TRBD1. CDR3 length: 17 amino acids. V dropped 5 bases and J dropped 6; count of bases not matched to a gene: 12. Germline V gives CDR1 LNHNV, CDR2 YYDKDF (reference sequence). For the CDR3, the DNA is TGTGCCACCAGCGAGCCGGGACAGGGGGAATTTTTCAATGAGCAGTTCTTC. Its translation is CATSEPGQGEFFNEQFF.

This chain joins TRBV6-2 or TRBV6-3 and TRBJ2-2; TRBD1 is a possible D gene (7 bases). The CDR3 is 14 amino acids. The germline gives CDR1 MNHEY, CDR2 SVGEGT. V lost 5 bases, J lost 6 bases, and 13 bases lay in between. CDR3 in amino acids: CASSGQGGAGELFF. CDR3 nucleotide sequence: TGTGCCAGCAGTGGGCAGGGGGGAGCCGGGGAGCTGTTTTTT.

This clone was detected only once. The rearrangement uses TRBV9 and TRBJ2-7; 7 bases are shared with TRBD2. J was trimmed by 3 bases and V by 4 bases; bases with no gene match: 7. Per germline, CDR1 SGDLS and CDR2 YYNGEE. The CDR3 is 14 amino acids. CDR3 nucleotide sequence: TGTGCCAGCAGCCCCGGACTAGACTTCTACGAGCAGTACTTC. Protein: CASSPGLDFYEQYF.